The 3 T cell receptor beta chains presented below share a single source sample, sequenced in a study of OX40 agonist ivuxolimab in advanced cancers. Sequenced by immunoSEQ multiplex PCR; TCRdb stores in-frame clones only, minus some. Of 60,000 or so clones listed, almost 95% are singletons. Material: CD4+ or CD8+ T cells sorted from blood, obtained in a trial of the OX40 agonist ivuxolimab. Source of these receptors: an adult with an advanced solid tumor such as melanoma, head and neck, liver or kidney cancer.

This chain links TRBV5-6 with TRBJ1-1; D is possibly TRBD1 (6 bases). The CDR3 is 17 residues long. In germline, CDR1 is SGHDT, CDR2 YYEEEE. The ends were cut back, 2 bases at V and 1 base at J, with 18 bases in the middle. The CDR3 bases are TGTGCCAGCAGCTTCGAGACACAGGACAGAGAGAACACTGAAGCTTTCTTT. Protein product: CASSFETQDRENTEAFF.

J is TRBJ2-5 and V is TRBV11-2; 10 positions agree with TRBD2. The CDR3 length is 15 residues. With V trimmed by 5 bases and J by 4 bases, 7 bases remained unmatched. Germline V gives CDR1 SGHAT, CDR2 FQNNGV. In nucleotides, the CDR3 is TGTGCCAGCAGCCAGGAAGCGGGGGGGTCAGAGACCCAGTACTTC. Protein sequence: CASSQEAGGSETQYF.

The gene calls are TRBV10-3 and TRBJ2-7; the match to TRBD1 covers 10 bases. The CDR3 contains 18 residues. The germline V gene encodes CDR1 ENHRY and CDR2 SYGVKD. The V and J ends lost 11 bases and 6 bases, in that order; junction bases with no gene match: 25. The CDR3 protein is CAAKTTGGEFSLWSEQYF. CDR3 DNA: TGTGCCGCCAAAACGACAGGGGGCGAATTCTCTCTCTGGTCCGAGCAGTACTTC.